One and the same sample provided the 23 T cell receptor beta chains below, sequenced in a study of sequential checkpoint blockade in melanoma. Generated by immunoSEQ multiplex PCR, the TCRdb table keeps only in-frame clones and is missing some. The sample records fewer than 20,000 clones, 73% being singletons. Treatment described: randomized to nivolumab then ipilimumab (arm A) or the reverse (arm B). Sequenced material: tumor tissue (inferred from file names), taken from a patient given nivolumab and ipilimumab in sequence. These TCRs come from a human donor with melanoma.

The chain links TRBV18 to TRBJ1-4, with D uncertain. V was clipped by 2 bases and J by 13 bases, with 14 bases between them. The germline gives CDR1 KGHSH, CDR2 LQKENI. The CDR3 spans 13 residues. CDR3 nucleotides: TGTGCCAGCTCACCAATGGCAAATCAAGGACTGTTTTTT. It translates to CASSPMANQGLFF.

V gene TRBV6-8 combines with J gene TRBJ2-6, with no clear D. In germline, CDR1 is MNHGY, CDR2 SAAAGT. Trimming pared 10 bases from V and 0 bases from J, leaving 13 bases between. The CDR3 runs 15 residues. The CDR3 region has the DNA TGTGCCACCACTTTAGGTGGCTCTGGGGCCAACGTCCTGACTTTC. It yields the protein CATTLGGSGANVLTF.

The rearrangement links TRBV19 to TRBJ2-1; 8 nucleotides align to TRBD1. CDR1 and CDR2 from the germline V gene are LNHDA and SQIVND (reference sequence). V was pared by 4 bases and J by 9 bases, with 11 bases of the junction left unmatched. The length of the CDR3 is 15 residues. The CDR3 region is CASSNRDRNLGEQFF. DNA of the CDR3: TGTGCCAGTAGTAACCGGGACAGGAACCTAGGTGAGCAGTTCTTC.

This chain uses TRBV18 with TRBJ2-1; 9 bases are shared with TRBD1. This CDR3 has 15 amino acids. Germline values: CDR1 KGHSH, CDR2 LQKENI. Trimming at V came to 3 bases and at J to 7 bases, leaving 7 bases not matched to a gene. The CDR3 reads CASSPTGGWVNEQFF. Here the CDR3 DNA reads TGTGCCAGCTCACCTACAGGGGGCTGGGTGAATGAGCAGTTCTTC.

The rearrangement links TRBV6-4 to TRBJ2-7; 7 bases are shared with TRBD1. With V trimmed by 11 bases and J by 2 bases, 12 bases remained unmatched. The CDR3 is 14 amino acids. Germline V gene lookup returns CDR1 MRHNA and CDR2 SNTAGT. CDR3 sequence reads: CAGRSTGRTYEQYF. In DNA, the CDR3 is TGTGCCGGACGATCGACAGGGCGCACCTACGAGCAGTACTTC.

The table lists this clone with a few counts. The rearrangement uses TRBV10-3 and TRBJ1-2; a weak D match, TRBD1 (5 bases). The CDR3 has 15 residues. Trimming left V 0 bases short and J 2 bases short, with 10 bases between. Germline CDR1 reads ENHRY; CDR2 reads SYGVKD. The CDR3 sequence: CAISESGAANYGYTF. CDR3 nucleotide sequence: TGTGCCATCAGTGAGTCCGGGGCAGCGAACTATGGCTACACCTTC.

This clone occurred once. V usage is TRBV9 and J usage is TRBJ2-7; D possibly matches TRBD1 or TRBD2 (5 bases each). V lost 9 bases and J 0 bases, leaving 10 bases between the germline ends. This CDR3 contains 12 residues. The germline V gene encodes CDR1 SGDLS and CDR2 YYNGEE. This CDR3 is CAIRDASYEQYF. DNA for the CDR3: TGTGCCATCCGGGACGCCTCCTACGAGCAGTACTTC. Drawing the rest from reference TRBV9 and TRBJ2-7, the complete variable domain is DSGVTQTPKHLITATGQRVTLRCSPRSGDLSVYWYQQSLDQGLQFLIQYYNGEERAKGNILERFSAQQFPDLHSELNLSSLELGDSALYFCAIRDASYEQYFGPGTRLTVT.

The V and J genes are TRBV10-3 and TRBJ1-6; TRBD1 aligns across 7 bases. Per germline, CDR1 ENHRY and CDR2 SYGVKD. The junction had 4 bases not matched to a gene; V was cut back by 4 bases and J by 7 bases. The CDR3 is made up of 14 amino acids. DNA for the CDR3: TGTGCCATCAGTGCCGGGACAGACAATTCACCCCTCCACTTT. The encoded protein is CAISAGTDNSPLHF.

A note on this clone: One end of the junction is discordant with germline, which a read error may explain. The J gene is TRBJ1-3, the V gene TRBV6-7; 9 positions match TRBD1. TRBV6-7 is reported as an ORF; its role is uncertain. The CDR3 is 14 amino acids. DNA for the CDR3: TGTGCCATCAGTCCGACAGGGGGAGGAAACACCATATATTTT. Protein product: CAISPTGGGNTIYF.

The V gene is TRBV19, the J gene TRBJ1-2; D gene uncertain. Trimming stripped 4 bases from V and 5 bases from J, with 17 bases between. Germline V lookup: CDR1 LNHDA, CDR2 SQIVND (reference sequence). This CDR3 is built from 15 residues. In nucleotides, the CDR3 is TGTGCCAGTAGTAAGGACGGAAGATCCCTTTATGGCTACACCTTC. Translation gives CASSKDGRSLYGYTF.

The V call is TRBV15, the J call TRBJ1-5, with D unresolved. Trimming pared 5 bases from V and 0 bases from J, leaving 8 bases between. The germline V gene has CDR1 LNHNV and CDR2 YYDKDF (reference sequence). This CDR3 has 14 amino acids. CDR3 nucleotides: TGTGCCACCAGCCAGGACCGTAGCAATCAGCCCCAGCATTTT. Residues: CATSQDRSNQPQHF.

V is TRBV10-2 and J is TRBJ2-1, with TRBD2 as a possible D gene (6 bases). Per germline, CDR1 WSHSY and CDR2 SAAADI. This CDR3 spans 14 amino acids. Trimming cost V 6 bases and J 4 bases, with 13 bases left between them. CDR3: CASREDYPYNEQFF. The CDR3 DNA reads as TGCGCCAGCAGGGAGGACTACCCATACAATGAGCAGTTCTTC.

The chain couples TRBV28 to TRBJ2-3; possibly TRBD1 or TRBD2 for D (5 bases each). The CDR3 is 15 residues long. V was shortened by 6 bases and J by 3 bases, with 16 bases between the two germline ends. Looked up from germline, CDR1 is MDHEN and CDR2 is SYDVKM. The CDR3 DNA reads as TGTGCCAGCAGAGGGTATGGGGGTGCGACAGATACGCAGTATTTT. It specifies CASRGYGGATDTQYF.

Only one count was recorded for this clone. The gene calls are TRBV30 and TRBJ1-6; 9 bases are a match to TRBD1. CDR3 length: 15 amino acids. The J segment lost 6 bases and the V segment lost 0 bases, leaving 3 bases of the junction unmatched. Germline loops: CDR1 GTSNPN, CDR2 SVGIG (reference sequence). The CDR3, as DNA: TGTGCCTGGAGTGTAACGGGACAGGGTAATTCACCCCTCCACTTT. This sequence encodes CAWSVTGQGNSPLHF.

The chain combines TRBV28 with TRBJ1-2, with a tentative D call TRBD1 (5 bases). Trimming left V 1 base short and J 6 bases short, with 18 bases between. This CDR3 contains 16 residues. CDR1 is MDHEN and CDR2 is SYDVKM in the germline V gene. The DNA of the CDR3 is TGTGCCAGCAGTTTATATGTTGCAGGAACGGGGGATGGCTACACCTTC. It specifies CASSLYVAGTGDGYTF.

This chain connects TRBV19 to TRBJ2-2; no firm D call. Trimming stripped 4 bases from V and 2 bases from J, with 5 bases between. This CDR3 has 13 residues. Germline CDR1 reads LNHDA; CDR2 reads SQIVND (reference sequence). CDR3 DNA sequence: TGTGCCAGTAGTAACCCTAACACCGGGGAGCTGTTTTTT. It yields the protein CASSNPNTGELFF.

The chain has TRBV28 and TRBJ2-7; 8 positions match TRBD2. CDR1 and CDR2 from the germline V gene are MDHEN and SYDVKM. This CDR3 contains 14 residues. Unmatched junction bases numbered 11, after V lost 10 bases and J lost 3 bases. The DNA of the CDR3 is TGTGCCACGACGGCGGCGGGAGGTGTCTACGAGCAGTACTTC. Amino acid sequence: CATTAAGGVYEQYF.

This clone has just a few counts. V gene TRBV19 combines with J gene TRBJ1-1, with 7 bases fitting TRBD1. Trimming cost V 6 bases and J 11 bases; bases outside gene matches: 12. This CDR3 is built from 13 residues. From germline, CDR1 is LNHDA and CDR2 SQIVND (reference sequence). CDR3 region: CASSEGTAITAFF. Here the CDR3 DNA reads TGTGCCAGTAGCGAAGGGACAGCCATTACGGCTTTCTTT.

The chain combines TRBV2 with TRBJ1-4; 9 nucleotides match TRBD1. Germline CDR1 SNHLY, CDR2 FYNNEI. J was trimmed by 5 bases and V by 6 bases; bases with no gene match: 7. There are 15 residues in the CDR3. This CDR3 reads CASSSTGGANEKLFF. CDR3 sequence (DNA): TGTGCCAGCAGCTCAACAGGGGGCGCGAATGAAAAACTGTTTTTT.

This clone has only a few counts. The chain links TRBV15 to TRBJ1-5, with 9 bases matching TRBD1. The germline V gene encodes CDR1 LNHNV and CDR2 YYDKDF (reference sequence). V lost 5 bases to trimming and J lost 6 bases; unmatched junction nucleotides: 5. The CDR3 runs to 14 residues. CDR3 in amino acids: CATSEQGARQPQHF. CDR3 DNA: TGTGCCACCAGCGAACAGGGGGCCCGTCAGCCCCAGCATTTT.

The chain combines TRBV19 with TRBJ1-2, with 7 bases matching TRBD1. This CDR3 is built from 12 residues. Germline V gene data show CDR1 as LNHDA and CDR2 as SQIVND (reference sequence). V shed 9 bases, J shed 2 bases, and the junction held 3 bases outside the gene matches. The CDR3 region is CASAQGNYGYTF. CDR3 in DNA: TGTGCCAGCGCACAGGGGAACTATGGCTACACCTTC.

On this clone itself: The junction departs from germline at one end; a sequencing error may be responsible. CDR3 sequence (DNA): TGTGCCAGCACCTTAGACAGACTCCCTTCTGGCTACACCTTC. Translating gives CASTLDRLPSGYTF. J is TRBJ1-2 and V is TRBV7-6, with a weak D call TRBD1 (5 bases). Germline V gene sequence: CDR1 SGHVS, CDR2 FNYEAQ. The CDR3 totals 14 residues.

This chain uses TRBV14 with TRBJ2-1, with TRBD2 matching over 12 bases. From germline, CDR1 is SGHDN and CDR2 FVKESK. This CDR3 is built from 15 residues. The ends lost 5 bases at V and 8 bases at J; junction bases unmatched: 7. The CDR3 DNA sequence: TGTGCCAGCAGCAGACTAGCGGGAGCCGGCTATGAGCAGTTCTTC. Its protein is CASSRLAGAGYEQFF.